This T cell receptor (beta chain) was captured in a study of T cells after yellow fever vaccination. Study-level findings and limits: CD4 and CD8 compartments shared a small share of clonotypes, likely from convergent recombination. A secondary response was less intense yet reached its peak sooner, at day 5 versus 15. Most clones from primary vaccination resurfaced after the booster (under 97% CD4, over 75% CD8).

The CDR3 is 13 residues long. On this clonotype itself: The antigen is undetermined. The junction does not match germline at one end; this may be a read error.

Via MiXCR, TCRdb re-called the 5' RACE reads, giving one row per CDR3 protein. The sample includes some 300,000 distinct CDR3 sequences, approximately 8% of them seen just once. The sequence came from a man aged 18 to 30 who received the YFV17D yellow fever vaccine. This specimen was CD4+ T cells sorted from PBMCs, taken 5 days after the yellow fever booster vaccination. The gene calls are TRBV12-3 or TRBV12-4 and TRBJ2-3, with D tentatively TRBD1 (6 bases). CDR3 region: CASSLAGADKQYF. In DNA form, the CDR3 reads TGTGCCAGCAGTTTAGCGGGGGCAGATAAGCAGTATTTT.